These 32 T cell receptor beta chains were sequenced from one sample in a study of blood T cell repertoires in COVID-19. TCRdb's copy holds only in-frame clones and misses some; the assay was immunoSEQ multiplex PCR. Of tens of thousands of clones listed, approximately 82% are singletons. Source material: peripheral blood. The receptors were gathered from an elderly man with active COVID-19.

This clone has more than one count but fewer than ten. The chain carries TRBV19 and TRBJ2-3; D gene ambiguous. The CDR3 runs to 14 residues. Germline V gives CDR1 LNHDA, CDR2 SQIVND (reference sequence). V was trimmed by 5 bases and J by 0 bases, leaving 9 bases between them. The CDR3 nucleotides read TGTGCCAGTAGTCGGCAGGCTAGCACAGATACGCAGTATTTT. Protein: CASSRQASTDTQYF. The full variable domain, completed using reference TRBV19 and TRBJ2-3, is DGGITQSPKYLFRKEGQNVTLSCEQNLNHDAMYWYRQDPGQGLRLIYYSQIVNDFQKGDIAEGYSVSREKKESFPLTVTSAQKNPTAFYLCASSRQASTDTQYFGPGTRLTVL.

For the CDR3, the DNA is TGTGCCAGCAGCGCCACAGGGTCTAATGAAAAACTGTTTTTT. It is translated as CASSATGSNEKLFF. This chain joins TRBV7-6 and TRBJ1-4, with D maybe TRBD1 (6 bases). Trimming removed 5 bases at V and 3 bases at J, with 10 bases between. Germline V CDR1 and CDR2: SGHVS, FNYEAQ. This CDR3 spans 14 amino acids.

This clone appeared once. The CDR3 here is CASSPERIQETQYF. In DNA, the CDR3 is TGTGCCAGCTCACCAGAGCGGATCCAAGAGACCCAGTACTTC. This chain uses TRBV18 with TRBJ2-5, with D possibly being TRBD2 (5 bases). V was cut by 2 bases and J by 1 base, with 8 bases left in between. The V gene's germline CDR1 is KGHSH and CDR2 LQKENI. The CDR3 has 14 residues.

This clone appeared a few times. The chain employs TRBV19 and TRBJ1-2; 9 bases line up with TRBD1. The germline V gene encodes CDR1 LNHDA and CDR2 SQIVND (reference sequence). CDR3 length: 14 residues. V lost 6 bases, J lost 6 bases, and 8 bases stayed unmatched. CDR3 region: CASRDRGHFNGYTF. DNA for the CDR3: TGTGCCAGTAGGGACAGGGGCCATTTCAATGGCTACACCTTC.

The chain joins TRBV6-2 or TRBV6-3 to TRBJ2-3, with 12 bases identical to TRBD2. Germline V gene data show CDR1 as MNHEY and CDR2 as SVGEGT. The CDR3 loop spans 16 amino acids. J lost 6 bases, V lost 0 bases, and 4 bases had no gene match. CDR3: CASSYSTSGGRDTQYF. The CDR3 DNA reads as TGTGCCAGCAGTTACTCGACTAGCGGGGGACGGGATACGCAGTATTTT.

This clone was counted between two and nine times. The chain carries TRBV5-6 and TRBJ2-5; 10 nucleotides agree with TRBD2. Germline values: CDR1 SGHDT, CDR2 YYEEEE. V lost 2 bases, J lost 2 bases, and 3 bases stayed unmatched. The CDR3 covers 15 residues. This chain's CDR3 is CASSFSTSGQETQYF. The CDR3 DNA reads TGTGCCAGCAGCTTCTCGACTAGCGGGCAAGAGACCCAGTACTTC.

V is TRBV9 and J is TRBJ2-5, with D perhaps TRBD2 (5 bases). Germline V gene lookup returns CDR1 SGDLS and CDR2 YYNGEE. Trimming shortened V by 0 bases and J by 0 bases, and 6 bases separated the two germline ends. The length of the CDR3 is 14 residues. CDR3: CASSVGENQETQYF. The CDR3 region has the DNA TGTGCCAGCAGCGTAGGGGAGAACCAAGAGACCCAGTACTTC.

The V gene is TRBV14, the J gene TRBJ2-1; D possibly corresponds to TRBD1 (5 bases). The CDR3 has 14 residues. Trimming stripped 4 bases from V and 8 bases from J, with 15 bases between. Germline V gives CDR1 SGHDN, CDR2 FVKESK. CDR3 sequence: CASSLRLGLHEQFF. The CDR3, as DNA: TGTGCCAGCAGCCTGAGACTGGGGCTACATGAGCAGTTCTTC.

Only one count was recorded for this clone. The rearrangement links TRBV7-9 to TRBJ2-5; 7 nucleotides match TRBD1. CDR3 size: 14 residues. Germline CDR1 reads SEHNR; CDR2 reads FQNEAQ (reference sequence). Trimming at V came to 1 base and at J to 3 bases, leaving 2 bases not matched to a gene. CDR3: CASSLDTGEETQYF. The DNA of the CDR3 is TGTGCCAGCAGCTTAGACACAGGGGAAGAGACCCAGTACTTC.

The chain uses TRBV7-3 and TRBJ2-5; TRBD1 matches 7 bases. The junction had 12 bases not matched to a gene; V was cut back by 8 bases and J by 3 bases. Germline V gene data show CDR1 as SGHTA and CDR2 as FQGTGA. This CDR3 is built from 15 residues. CDR3 bases: TGTGCCAGCGCGAACATAGGGGGCAGAGAAGAGACCCAGTACTTC. Its translation is CASANIGGREETQYF.

The rearrangement uses TRBV5-4 and TRBJ2-3; possibly TRBD1 for D (5 bases). CDR3 length: 16 amino acids. The V gene's germline CDR1 is SGHNT and CDR2 YYREEE (reference sequence). The V end was cut by 6 bases, the J end by 1 base, with 18 bases between. The CDR3, as DNA: TGTGCCAGCACCGACCTGCAGGGAAGGGGCACAGATACGCAGTATTTT. As protein: CASTDLQGRGTDTQYF. The full variable domain, its missing parts supplied by reference TRBV5-4 and TRBJ2-3, is ETGVTQSPTHLIKTRGQQVTLRCSSQSGHNTVSWYQQALGQGPQFIFQYYREEENGRGNFPPRFSGLQFPNYSSELNVNALELDDSALYLCASTDLQGRGTDTQYFGPGTRLTVL.

In its sample, this clone was seen a few times. The chain uses TRBV29-1 and TRBJ1-5; TRBD1 might be the D (6 bases). Trimming removed 7 bases from V and 9 bases from J, with 13 bases in between. The CDR3 has 11 amino acids. Germline V gives CDR1 SQVTM, CDR2 ANQGSEA. CDR3 sequence (DNA): TGCAGCGCAGGGGAGGCAGGGCCCCAGCATTTT. Its translation is CSAGEAGPQHF. The full variable domain, with the rest looked up from reference TRBV29-1 and TRBJ1-5, is SAVISQKPSRDICQRGTSLTIQCQVDSQVTMMFWYRQQPGQSLTLIATANQGSEATYESGFVIDKFPISRPNLTFSTLTVSNMSPEDSSIYLCSAGEAGPQHFGDGTRLSIL.

This chain links TRBV3-1 (or the pseudogene TRBV3-2) with TRBJ2-7, with 8 positions matching TRBD2. This CDR3 has 15 residues. With V trimmed by 1 base and J by 4 bases, 6 bases remained unmatched. CDR1 is LGHDT, CDR2 YNNKEL, per germline (reference sequence). The chain's CDR3 is CASSQGSSSGYEQYF. The CDR3, as DNA: TGTGCCAGCAGCCAAGGTTCTTCTAGCGGGTACGAGCAGTACTTC.

This chain connects TRBV7-2 to TRBJ2-1; TRBD2 might be the D (6 bases). The germline gives CDR1 SGHTA, CDR2 FQGNSA. The CDR3 is made up of 13 amino acids. V was pared by 5 bases and J by 6 bases, with 11 bases between. CDR3 in amino acids: CASSGGPTNEQFF. As DNA, the CDR3 is TGTGCCAGCAGCGGAGGGCCTACCAATGAGCAGTTCTTC.

The chain recombines TRBV12-3 or TRBV12-4 with TRBJ2-5; 7 bases are shared with TRBD1. V lost 5 bases, J lost 6 bases, and 6 bases stayed unmatched. This CDR3 region has 13 residues. CDR3 DNA sequence: TGTGCCAGCAGTGACAGGGTCGGAAAGACCCAGTACTTC. Translating it yields CASSDRVGKTQYF.

In DNA, the CDR3 is TGTGCCAGCAGCCAACCAAACTATGGCTACACCTTC. This encodes CASSQPNYGYTF. The J gene is TRBJ1-2, the V gene TRBV3-1 (or the pseudogene TRBV3-2); D uncertain. The V gene's germline CDR1 is LGHDT and CDR2 YNNKEL (reference sequence). Trimming removed 2 bases at V and 2 bases at J, with 3 bases between. The length of the CDR3 is 12 residues.

The rearrangement joins TRBV18 to TRBJ1-4; 9 bases fit TRBD1. The germline gives CDR1 KGHSH, CDR2 LQKENI. The CDR3 spans 15 residues. V lost 3 bases and J lost 7; bases outside the gene matches: 6. In nucleotides, the CDR3 is TGTGCCAGCTCACCCGGACAGGGGATAGGTGAAAAACTGTTTTTT. Protein: CASSPGQGIGEKLFF.

The V call is TRBV27, the J call TRBJ2-2; maybe TRBD2 (6 bases). The germline V gene encodes CDR1 MNHEY and CDR2 SMNVEV (reference sequence). Deletions cut 5 bases from V and 3 bases from J, with 7 bases between. This CDR3 comprises 13 residues. CDR3 region: CASSVADTGELFF. DNA of the CDR3: TGTGCCAGCAGTGTAGCGGACACCGGGGAGCTGTTTTTT.

This chain uses TRBV5-5 with TRBJ2-6; D not certain. The CDR3 runs 15 residues. The V gene lost 4 bases and the J gene lost 2 bases, with 10 bases spanning the gap. Germline values: CDR1 SGHKS, CDR2 YYEKEE (reference sequence). The CDR3 sequence: CASSARPAGANVLTF. The CDR3 nucleotides read TGTGCCAGCAGCGCCAGGCCCGCTGGGGCCAACGTCCTGACTTTC.

The CDR3 loop is CASSLSGPTEAFF. Here the CDR3 DNA reads TGTGCCAGCAGTTTATCTGGGCCAACTGAAGCTTTCTTT. V gene TRBV27 combines with J gene TRBJ1-1; D is uncertain. The germline V gene encodes CDR1 MNHEY and CDR2 SMNVEV (reference sequence). The V gene lost 0 bases and the J gene lost 5 bases, with 7 bases spanning the gap. This CDR3 is built from 13 residues.

V is TRBV10-3 and J is TRBJ1-5, with D perhaps matching TRBD1 (5 bases). The V gene's germline CDR1 is ENHRY and CDR2 SYGVKD. Trimming removed 6 bases from V and 1 base from J, with 7 bases in between. The length of the CDR3 is 13 residues. CDR3 residues: CAISDRSNQPQHF. Here the CDR3 DNA reads TGTGCCATCAGCGACAGAAGCAATCAGCCCCAGCATTTT.

The chain has TRBV4-1 and TRBJ2-3; 10 bases are a match to TRBD2. The CDR3 loop spans 17 amino acids. V lost 1 base to trimming and J lost 1 base; unmatched junction nucleotides: 5. Germline-derived CDR1 and CDR2 are MGHRA and YSYEKL. The CDR3 loop reads CASSQAASGRRTDTQYF. In DNA form, the CDR3 reads TGCGCCAGCAGCCAAGCGGCTAGCGGGAGACGCACAGATACGCAGTATTTT.

The V and J genes are TRBV28 and TRBJ1-2; 9 bases map to TRBD1. The CDR3 has 14 amino acids. Germline assignment: CDR1 MDHEN and CDR2 SYDVKM. V was pared by 7 bases and J by 0 bases, with 3 bases of the junction left unmatched. The CDR3 DNA reads TGTGCCAGCATCACAGGGGGCCCTAACTATGGCTACACCTTC. It codes for CASITGGPNYGYTF.

This clone has a single count. J is TRBJ1-2 and V is TRBV18; a possible D gene is TRBD1 (5 bases). There are 16 residues in the CDR3. Germline values: CDR1 KGHSH, CDR2 LQKENI. The germline V and J ends were trimmed by 3 bases and 1 base, with 15 bases remaining between them. The CDR3 nucleotides are TGTGCCAGCTCACCCACCCCAGGGTTCTTTAACTATGGCTACACCTTC. This sequence encodes CASSPTPGFFNYGYTF.

This chain links TRBV7-3 with TRBJ2-7; the match to TRBD1 covers 11 bases. CDR1 is SGHTA, CDR2 FQGTGA, per germline. The CDR3 runs 15 residues. V was pared by 4 bases and J by 3 bases, with 5 bases of the junction left unmatched. CDR3 residues: CASSSGQGAIYEQYF. The CDR3 DNA is TGTGCCAGCAGCTCCGGACAGGGGGCTATCTACGAGCAGTACTTC.

V gene TRBV28 combines with J gene TRBJ2-3; 11 nucleotides agree with TRBD2. In germline, CDR1 is MDHEN, CDR2 SYDVKM. V trimming: 4 bases; J trimming: 3 bases; junction bases outside the gene matches: 6. This CDR3 has 16 amino acids. The CDR3 region has the DNA TGTGCCAGCAGTTCCCCCTCTAGCGGGGGGACAGATACGCAGTATTTT. Translation: CASSSPSSGGTDTQYF.

The chain recombines TRBV7-8 with TRBJ1-1; weak D call: TRBD1 (6 bases). With 1 base removed from V and 0 bases from J, the gap between germline ends came to 9 bases. The CDR3 loop spans 15 amino acids. Germline V gene lookup returns CDR1 SGHVS and CDR2 FQNEAQ. The CDR3 is CASSLENRVNTEAFF. As DNA, the CDR3 is TGTGCCAGCAGCTTAGAAAACAGGGTGAACACTGAAGCTTTCTTT.

J is TRBJ1-4 and V is TRBV18; D ambiguous. Germline assignment: CDR1 KGHSH and CDR2 LQKENI. V was pared by 1 base and J by 2 bases, with 5 bases between. This CDR3 has 14 amino acids. CDR3 protein: CASSPLGTNEKLFF. In DNA form, the CDR3 reads TGTGCCAGCTCACCACTCGGGACTAATGAAAAACTGTTTTTT.

The rearrangement links TRBV2 to TRBJ2-1, with 7 bases matching TRBD2. The CDR3 length is 12 residues. The V segment lost 4 bases and the J segment 9 bases; nucleotides outside the gene matches: 3. Germline V gives CDR1 SNHLY, CDR2 FYNNEI. This chain's CDR3 is CASSGGGPEQFF. CDR3 coding DNA: TGTGCCAGCAGTGGGGGAGGGCCTGAGCAGTTCTTC.

This rearrangement joins TRBV7-2 to TRBJ2-1; 8 bases align to TRBD2. Germline CDR1 and CDR2: SGHTA and FQGNSA. V shed 2 bases, J shed 5 bases, and the junction held 5 bases outside the gene matches. The CDR3 length is 15 residues. This CDR3 is CASSLNGRGDNEQFF. The CDR3 coding sequence is TGTGCCAGCAGCTTAAATGGGCGGGGGGACAATGAGCAGTTCTTC.

The rearrangement links TRBV19 to TRBJ1-1, with 7 nucleotides matching TRBD1. The CDR3 spans 13 residues. J gave up 1 base and V 8 bases, and 4 bases lay outside the gene matches. The germline V gene has CDR1 LNHDA and CDR2 SQIVND (reference sequence). The CDR3 is CASAGQPNTEAFF. The CDR3, as DNA: TGTGCCAGTGCGGGACAGCCGAACACTGAAGCTTTCTTT.

The chain employs TRBV6-5 and TRBJ2-2; D perhaps matches TRBD1 (6 bases). This CDR3 region has 15 residues. Trimming pared 1 base from V and 1 base from J, leaving 7 bases between. In germline, CDR1 is MNHEY, CDR2 SVGAGI. The CDR3 nucleotides read TGTGCCAGCAGTTACTTACAGGGGAACACCGGGGAGCTGTTTTTT. Translation: CASSYLQGNTGELFF.